This T cell receptor (beta chain) is from a study of blood T cells in healthy people across ages. Findings of the study overall: A roughly linear age-dependent decrease characterized TCR beta diversity per million T cells. As naive T cell percentage varied, TCR beta diversity correlated strongly with it. PBMCs went unsorted, and a conclusive naive versus antigen-experienced comparison was therefore prevented.

A second PCR of about 6 to 11 cycles used a sample-barcoded 5' primer and a J-beta primer mix. TCRdb ran MiXCR on the 5' RACE reads and lists one entry per CDR3 protein. The sample includes about 1 million distinct CDR3 sequences, 35% to 55% of them seen just once. Each sample had at least 6 million PBMCs isolated. This clonotype occurred once. Antigen specificity is unknown. The junction departs from the called germline gene at one end, perhaps through a read error. This TCR derives from a woman in her sixties in good health. Input material: blood.

For the CDR3, the DNA is TGCGCCAGCAGCTTAAAGTCAGATATGCAGTATTTT. Its protein product is CASSLKSDMQYF. The chain couples TRBV5-1 to TRBJ2-3; D is unresolved. Germline V CDR1 and CDR2: SGHRS, YFSETQ. CDR3 length: 12 amino acids.